The TCR beta chain described here comes from a study of blood T cells in healthy people across ages. At the level of the study: About one barcoded beta molecule per two T cells was captured by template switching. Study results and caveats: The study lacked donor CMV status, which possibly confounded expanded clonotype changes.

PCR was performed a second time for about 7 to 12 cycles using a sample-barcoded 5' primer and a J-beta primer mix. TCRdb re-derived calls from the 5' RACE reads in MiXCR, one entry per CDR3 protein. The data contain around 1,000,000 distinct CDR3 sequences, around 25% of them seen just once; the ten biggest clones take up 0.65% to 0.75%. Trimming took 3 bases from V and 5 from J, leaving 5 bases between them. The CDR3 is 12 amino acids. CDR1 is LNHDA and CDR2 is SQIVND in the germline V gene (reference sequence). Remarks on this clonotype: Its antigen is unidentified.

The same sample was also used in a study of T cells of mothers and their children.

Material: blood. V is TRBV19 and J is TRBJ1-5; D is undetermined. This receptor was obtained from a girl aged 2-10 years in good health. The CDR3 spells CASSIGYQPQHF. The DNA for the CDR3 is TGTGCCAGTAGTATCGGGTATCAGCCCCAGCATTTT.